This TCR beta chain was sequenced in a study of T cell changes during pregnancy in multiple sclerosis. The CDR3 has 15 amino acids. From germline, CDR1 is KGHSH and CDR2 LQKENI. V was trimmed by 0 bases and J by 3 bases, leaving 12 bases between them. Here immunoSEQ multiplex PCR was the method, and the copy in TCRdb shows in-frame clones only, minus some. This table has over 35,000 clones, about 95% appearing once. The receptor was derived from a female donor with multiple sclerosis, enrolled in a pregnancy study. Specimen: CD4+ T cells from peripheral blood mononuclear cells, collected in the second trimester of pregnancy. V usage is TRBV18 and J usage is TRBJ2-7, with a weak D call TRBD2 (5 bases). The chain's CDR3 is CASSPPLEVRYEQYF. CDR3 nucleotide sequence: TGTGCCAGCTCACCACCGCTGGAGGTACGCTACGAGCAGTACTTC. Supplemented by reference TRBV18 and TRBJ2-7, the full variable domain reads NAGVMQNPRHLVRRRGQEARLRCSPMKGHSHVYWYRQLPEEGLKFMVYLQKENIIDESGMPKERFSAEFPKEGPSILRIQQVVRGDSAAYFCASSPPLEVRYEQYFGPGTRLTVT.